The 5 T cell receptor beta chains below all came from one sample that was sequenced in a study of shared clonotypes between healthy human individuals (dated by TCRdb to 2018 to 2020). Library method: the immunoSEQ multiplex PCR assay. In its TCRdb copy, this immuneACCESS table keeps in-frame sequences only and misses some clones. Where compared with another copy, unresolved V genes explain less than half of these, and the others have no known cause. Here the sample has 1.6 million or so clones; just under 99% occur a single time. The ten biggest clones cover about 0.4% of the sample. Sequencing input: naive CD4+ T cells sorted from blood. This specimen's cell subset or site label, per the study, means: CD45RA+ positively selected. These receptors came from a man younger than 45 in good health.

This chain connects TRBV5-6 to TRBJ1-5, with TRBD1 matching over 9 bases. Germline assignment: CDR1 SGHDT and CDR2 YYEEEE. With V trimmed by 6 bases and J by 6 bases, 13 bases remained unmatched. The CDR3 consists of 16 residues. As DNA, the CDR3 is TGTGCCAGCACCGTGGGGGGACAGGGATTGGGTCAGCCCCAGCATTTT. This encodes CASTVGGQGLGQPQHF.

V gene TRBV19 combines with J gene TRBJ1-1; D gene uncertain. The CDR3 has 15 amino acids. From germline, CDR1 is LNHDA and CDR2 SQIVND (reference sequence). Deletions cut 7 bases from V and 3 bases from J, with 18 bases between. As DNA, the CDR3 is TGTGCCAGTACCCAGTCCCGGGGAGTTTACACTGAAGCTTTCTTT. Its protein is CASTQSRGVYTEAFF. Drawing the rest from reference TRBV19 and TRBJ1-1, the complete variable domain is DGGITQSPKYLFRKEGQNVTLSCEQNLNHDAMYWYRQDPGQGLRLIYYSQIVNDFQKGDIAEGYSVSREKKESFPLTVTSAQKNPTAFYLCASTQSRGVYTEAFFGQGTRLTVV.

V usage is TRBV28 and J usage is TRBJ2-7; D uncertain. V dropped 3 bases and J dropped 1 base, with 7 bases sitting between them. The germline CDR1 and CDR2 sequences are MDHEN and SYDVKM. The length of the CDR3 is 13 residues. The CDR3 DNA reads as TGTGCCAGCAGTTTTACTTGGTCCTACGAGCAGTACTTC. Protein sequence: CASSFTWSYEQYF.

The V and J genes are TRBV7-5 and TRBJ2-2; TRBD2, as called in the table, went unchecked against the DNA. TRBV7-5 is tagged as a pseudogene. This CDR3 has 15 amino acids. CDR3 nucleotides: TGTGCCAGAAGCTTTTGGAAGCCTAGTGGCGGGGAGCTGTTTTTT. Amino acid sequence: CARSFWKPSGGELFF.

V is TRBV5-6 and J is TRBJ2-2; 8 nucleotides line up with TRBD2. This CDR3 region has 15 residues. The germline CDR1 and CDR2 sequences are SGHDT and YYEEEE. With 4 bases clipped from V and 8 bases from J, the junction kept 10 bases outside the gene matches. The CDR3 protein is CASSPIQAGVGELFF. The CDR3 bases are TGTGCCAGCAGCCCTATACAAGCGGGAGTAGGGGAGCTGTTTTTT.